The present entry profiles one T cell receptor beta chain with its context. V lost 0 bases, J lost 3 bases, and 12 bases lay in between. Per the germline V gene, CDR1 is SGHRS and CDR2 is YFSETQ. This CDR3 has 15 amino acids. This sample is drawn from a study of blood T cell repertoires in COVID-19. The overall study: Italy, Spain and the United States were the sources of the convalescent and acute COVID-19 samples. T cells, B-cell-depleted T cells, or PBMCs provided the cDNA or gDNA that served as material.

Study processing details: Estimates of nucleated cell counts were drawn from the amplification of reference gene primers. Repertoires were generated with immunoSEQ multiplex PCR, while TCRdb's copy carries only in-frame clones and drops some. D and trimming were read from the DNA, whereas the V and J calls and clone size are those reported in that table. There are some 200,000 clones in the sample; 65% to 85% occur only once, and about 2.7% lies in the top ten. This clonotype was sampled from a human donor with acute or convalescent COVID-19. The donor label of this sample is uncertain. The rearrangement uses TRBV5-1 and TRBJ1-1; a weak D match, TRBD1 (5 bases). The sequencing input was peripheral blood. The CDR3: CASSLDRGEDTEAFF. In nucleotides, the CDR3 is TGCGCCAGCAGCTTGGATAGAGGGGAGGACACTGAAGCTTTCTTT.